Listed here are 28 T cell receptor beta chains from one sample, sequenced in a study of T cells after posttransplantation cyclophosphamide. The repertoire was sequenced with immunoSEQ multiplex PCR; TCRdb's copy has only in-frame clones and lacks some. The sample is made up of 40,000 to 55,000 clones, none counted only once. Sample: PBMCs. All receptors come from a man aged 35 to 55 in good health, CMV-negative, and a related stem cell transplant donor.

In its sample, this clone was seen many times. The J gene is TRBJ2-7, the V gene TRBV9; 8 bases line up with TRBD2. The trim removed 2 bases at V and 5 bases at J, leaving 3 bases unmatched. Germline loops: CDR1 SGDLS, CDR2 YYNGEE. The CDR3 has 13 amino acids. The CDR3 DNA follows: TGTGCCAGCAGCGTTAGCGGGGTAAACGAGCAGTACTTC. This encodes CASSVSGVNEQYF.

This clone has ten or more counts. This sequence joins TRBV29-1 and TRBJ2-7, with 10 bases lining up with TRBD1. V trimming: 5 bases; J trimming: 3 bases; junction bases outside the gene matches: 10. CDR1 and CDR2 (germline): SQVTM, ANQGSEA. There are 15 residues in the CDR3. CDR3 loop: CSVQIRGQGNYEQYF. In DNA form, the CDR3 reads TGCAGCGTTCAAATTCGGGGACAGGGGAACTACGAGCAGTACTTC.

CDR3 nucleotide sequence: TGTGCCATCAGTGTGGATAGCGGCTATTCCTACAATGAGCAGTTCTTC. Protein: CAISVDSGYSYNEQFF. The chain couples TRBV10-3 to TRBJ2-1, with D tentatively TRBD2 (6 bases). Germline-derived CDR1 and CDR2 are ENHRY and SYGVKD. CDR3 length: 16 residues. V was trimmed by 4 bases and J by 1 base, leaving 14 bases between them.

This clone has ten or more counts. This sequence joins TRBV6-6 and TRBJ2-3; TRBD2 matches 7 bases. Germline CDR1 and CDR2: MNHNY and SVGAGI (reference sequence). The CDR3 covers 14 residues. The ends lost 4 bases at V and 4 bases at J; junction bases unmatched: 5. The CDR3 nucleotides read TGTGCCAGCAGTTGGGGAGCGGGATCAGATACGCAGTATTTT. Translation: CASSWGAGSDTQYF.

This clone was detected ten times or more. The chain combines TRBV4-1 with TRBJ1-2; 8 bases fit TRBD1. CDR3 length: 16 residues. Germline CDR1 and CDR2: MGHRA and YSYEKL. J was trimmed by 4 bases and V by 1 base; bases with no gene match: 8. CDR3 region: CASSQGAVRGLYGYTF. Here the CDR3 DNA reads TGCGCCAGCAGCCAAGGAGCTGTCAGGGGGCTCTATGGCTACACCTTC.

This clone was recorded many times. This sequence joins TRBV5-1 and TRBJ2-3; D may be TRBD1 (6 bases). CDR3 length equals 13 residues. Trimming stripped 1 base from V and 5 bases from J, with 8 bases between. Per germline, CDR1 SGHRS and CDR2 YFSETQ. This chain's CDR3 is CASSLSGEDTQYF. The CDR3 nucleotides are TGCGCCAGCAGCTTGTCAGGGGAAGATACGCAGTATTTT.

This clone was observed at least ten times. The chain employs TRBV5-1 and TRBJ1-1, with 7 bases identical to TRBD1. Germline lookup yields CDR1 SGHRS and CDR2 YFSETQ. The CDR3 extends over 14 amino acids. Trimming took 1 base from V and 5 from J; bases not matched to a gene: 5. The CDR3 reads CASSLNRGFTEAFF. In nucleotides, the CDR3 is TGCGCCAGCAGCTTGAACAGGGGTTTTACTGAAGCTTTCTTT.

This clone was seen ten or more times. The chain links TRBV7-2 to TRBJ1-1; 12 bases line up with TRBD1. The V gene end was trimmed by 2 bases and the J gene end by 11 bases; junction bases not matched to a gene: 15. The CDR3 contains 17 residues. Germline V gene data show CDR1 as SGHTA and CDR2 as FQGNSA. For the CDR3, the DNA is TGTGCCAGCAGCTTAATGGGACAGGGGGCCGGGGTAAACCGGGCTTTCTTT. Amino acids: CASSLMGQGAGVNRAFF.

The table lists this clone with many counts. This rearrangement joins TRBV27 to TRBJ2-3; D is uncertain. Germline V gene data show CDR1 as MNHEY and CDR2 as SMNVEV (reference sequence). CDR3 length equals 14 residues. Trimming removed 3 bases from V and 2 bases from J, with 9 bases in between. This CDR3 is CASSFNFPTDTQYF. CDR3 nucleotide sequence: TGTGCCAGCAGTTTCAACTTCCCCACAGATACGCAGTATTTT.

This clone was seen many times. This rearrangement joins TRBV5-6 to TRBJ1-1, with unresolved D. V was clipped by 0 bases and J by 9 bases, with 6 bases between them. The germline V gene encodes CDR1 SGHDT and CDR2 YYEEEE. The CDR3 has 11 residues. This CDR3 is CASSLGAKAFF. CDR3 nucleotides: TGTGCCAGCAGCTTGGGGGCGAAAGCTTTCTTT.

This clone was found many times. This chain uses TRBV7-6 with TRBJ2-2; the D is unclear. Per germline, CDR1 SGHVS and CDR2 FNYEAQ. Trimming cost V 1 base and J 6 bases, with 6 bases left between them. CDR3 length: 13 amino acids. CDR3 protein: CASSLEAPGELFF. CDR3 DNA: TGTGCCAGCAGCTTAGAAGCTCCCGGGGAGCTGTTTTTT.

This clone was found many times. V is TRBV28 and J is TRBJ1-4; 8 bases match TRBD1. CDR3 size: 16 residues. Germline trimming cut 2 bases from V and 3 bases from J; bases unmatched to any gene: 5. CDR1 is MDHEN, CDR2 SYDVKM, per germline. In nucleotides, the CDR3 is TGTGCCAGCAGTTTAAGGACGACAGGGGCTAATGAAAAACTGTTTTTT. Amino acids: CASSLRTTGANEKLFF.

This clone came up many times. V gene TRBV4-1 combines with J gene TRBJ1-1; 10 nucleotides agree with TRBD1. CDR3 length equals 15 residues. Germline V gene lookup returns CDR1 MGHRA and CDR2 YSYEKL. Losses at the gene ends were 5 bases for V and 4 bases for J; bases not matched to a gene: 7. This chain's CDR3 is CASSGFGQGVTEAFF. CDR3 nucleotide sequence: TGCGCCAGCAGCGGTTTTGGACAGGGGGTCACTGAAGCTTTCTTT.

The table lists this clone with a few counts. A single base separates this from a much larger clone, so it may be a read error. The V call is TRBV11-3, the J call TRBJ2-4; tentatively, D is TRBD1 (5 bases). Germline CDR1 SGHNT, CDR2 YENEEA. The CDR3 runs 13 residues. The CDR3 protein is CPSSPQGENIQYF. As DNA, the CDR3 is TGTCCCAGCAGTCCCCAGGGTGAAAACATTCAGTACTTC.

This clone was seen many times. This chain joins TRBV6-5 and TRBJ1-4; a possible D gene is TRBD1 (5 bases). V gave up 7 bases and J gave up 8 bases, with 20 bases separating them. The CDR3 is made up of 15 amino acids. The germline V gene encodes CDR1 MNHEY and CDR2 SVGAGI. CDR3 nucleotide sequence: TGTGCCAGCACCCCATGGGTGGGGCGACGGGAAAAACTGTTTTTT. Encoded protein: CASTPWVGRREKLFF.

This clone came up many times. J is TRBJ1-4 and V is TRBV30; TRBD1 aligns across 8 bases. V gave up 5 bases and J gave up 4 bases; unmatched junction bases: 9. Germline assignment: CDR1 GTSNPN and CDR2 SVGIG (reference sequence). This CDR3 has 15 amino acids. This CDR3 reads CAWSKDRVGNEKLFF. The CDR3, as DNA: TGTGCCTGGTCTAAGGACAGGGTCGGTAATGAAAAACTGTTTTTT.

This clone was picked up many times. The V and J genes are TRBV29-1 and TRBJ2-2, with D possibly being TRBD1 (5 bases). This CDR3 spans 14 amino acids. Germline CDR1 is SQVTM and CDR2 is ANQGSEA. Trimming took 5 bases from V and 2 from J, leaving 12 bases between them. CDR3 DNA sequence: TGCAGCGTTCAGGGTTGGCTAAACACCGGGGAGCTGTTTTTT. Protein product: CSVQGWLNTGELFF.

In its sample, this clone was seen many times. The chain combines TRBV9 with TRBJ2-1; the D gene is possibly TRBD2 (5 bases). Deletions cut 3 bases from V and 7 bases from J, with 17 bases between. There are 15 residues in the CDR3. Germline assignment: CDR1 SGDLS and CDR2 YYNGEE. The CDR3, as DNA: TGTGCCAGCAGCGCACATTTGGGAGTAAATAATGAGCAGTTCTTC. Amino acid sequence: CASSAHLGVNNEQFF.

CDR3 sequence reads: CASSPGTASYEQYF. The CDR3 bases are TGTGCCAGCAGTCCCGGGACTGCGTCCTACGAGCAGTACTTC. The chain joins TRBV28 to TRBJ2-5; tentative D call: TRBD2 (6 bases). Judging by the DNA end, TRBJ2-7 fits better; the J call may be wrong. The CDR3 has 14 residues. In germline, CDR1 is MDHEN, CDR2 SYDVKM.

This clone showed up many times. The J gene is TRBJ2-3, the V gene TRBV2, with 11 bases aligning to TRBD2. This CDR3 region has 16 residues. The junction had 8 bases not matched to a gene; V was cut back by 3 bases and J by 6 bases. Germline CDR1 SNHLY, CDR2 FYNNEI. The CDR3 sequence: CASSDVASGRSDTQYF. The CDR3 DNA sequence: TGTGCCAGCAGTGATGTGGCTAGCGGGAGGAGTGATACGCAGTATTTT.

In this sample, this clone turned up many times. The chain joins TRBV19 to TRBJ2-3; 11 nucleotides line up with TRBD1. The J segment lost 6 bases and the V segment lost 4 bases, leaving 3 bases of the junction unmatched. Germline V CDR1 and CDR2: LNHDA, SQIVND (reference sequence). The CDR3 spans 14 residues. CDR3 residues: CASSRDRGGDTQYF. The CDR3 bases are TGTGCCAGTAGTAGGGACAGGGGGGGGGATACGCAGTATTTT. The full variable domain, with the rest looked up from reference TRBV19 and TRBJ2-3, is DGGITQSPKYLFRKEGQNVTLSCEQNLNHDAMYWYRQDPGQGLRLIYYSQIVNDFQKGDIAEGYSVSREKKESFPLTVTSAQKNPTAFYLCASSRDRGGDTQYFGPGTRLTVL.

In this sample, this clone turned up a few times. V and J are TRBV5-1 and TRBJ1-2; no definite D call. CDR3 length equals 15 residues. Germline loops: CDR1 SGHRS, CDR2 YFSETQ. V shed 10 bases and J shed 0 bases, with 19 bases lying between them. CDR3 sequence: CAGLSGTDSNYGYTF. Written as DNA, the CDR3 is TGCGCCGGCCTCAGCGGTACGGACTCTAACTATGGCTACACCTTC.

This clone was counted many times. CDR3 DNA sequence: TGTGCCAGCAGCGTCCCGGGGGGAGTTTCTACGCCTTCCTACAATGAGCAGTTCTTC. Encoded protein: CASSVPGGVSTPSYNEQFF. J is TRBJ2-1 and V is TRBV5-4, with 7 bases fitting TRBD2. V lost 4 bases to trimming and J lost 1 base; unmatched junction nucleotides: 17. CDR1 is SGHNT, CDR2 YYREEE, per germline (reference sequence). The CDR3 runs to 19 residues. The entire variable domain, with the rest obtained from reference TRBV5-4 and TRBJ2-1, is as follows: ETGVTQSPTHLIKTRGQQVTLRCSSQSGHNTVSWYQQALGQGPQFIFQYYREEENGRGNFPPRFSGLQFPNYSSELNVNALELDDSALYLCASSVPGGVSTPSYNEQFFGPGTRLTVL.

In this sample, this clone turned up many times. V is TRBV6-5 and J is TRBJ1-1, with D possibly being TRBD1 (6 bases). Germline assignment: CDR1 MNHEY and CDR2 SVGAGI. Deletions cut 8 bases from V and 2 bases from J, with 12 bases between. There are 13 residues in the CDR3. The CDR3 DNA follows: TGTGCCAGCGGTCAGGGGTCCAACACTGAAGCTTTCTTT. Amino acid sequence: CASGQGSNTEAFF.

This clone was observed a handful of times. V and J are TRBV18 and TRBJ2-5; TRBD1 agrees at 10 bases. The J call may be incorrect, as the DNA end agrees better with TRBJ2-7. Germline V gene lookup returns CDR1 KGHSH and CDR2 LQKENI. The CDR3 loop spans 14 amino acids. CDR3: CASSPTGQGYEQYF. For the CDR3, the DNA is TGTGCCAGCTCACCGACGGGACAGGGGTACGAGCAGTACTTC.

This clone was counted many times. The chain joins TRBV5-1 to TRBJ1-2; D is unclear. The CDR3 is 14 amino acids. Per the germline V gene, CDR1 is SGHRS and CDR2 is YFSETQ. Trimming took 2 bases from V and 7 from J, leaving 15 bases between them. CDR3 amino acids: CASSLPDLSGGYTF. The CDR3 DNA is TGCGCCAGCAGCTTACCCGACTTGAGTGGTGGCTACACCTTC.

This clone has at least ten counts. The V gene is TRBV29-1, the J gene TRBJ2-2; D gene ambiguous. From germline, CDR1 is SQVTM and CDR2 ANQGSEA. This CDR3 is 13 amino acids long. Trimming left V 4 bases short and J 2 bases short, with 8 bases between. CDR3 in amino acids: CSVGQINTGELFF. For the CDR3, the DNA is TGCAGCGTTGGGCAGATTAACACCGGGGAGCTGTTTTTT.

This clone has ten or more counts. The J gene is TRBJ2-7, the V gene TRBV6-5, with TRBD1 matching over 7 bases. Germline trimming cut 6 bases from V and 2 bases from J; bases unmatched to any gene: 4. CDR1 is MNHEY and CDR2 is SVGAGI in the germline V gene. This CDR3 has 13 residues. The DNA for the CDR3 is TGTGCCAGCAGGCCGGGACAGACCTACGAGCAGTACTTC. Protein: CASRPGQTYEQYF.